Listed below are T cell receptor beta chains from one sample, sequenced in a study of cytomegalovirus exposure and HLA in healthy donors. Assay used: immunoSEQ multiplex PCR; TCRdb lists only in-frame clones, some missing. The sample holds tens of thousands of clones, 96% seen once. The sample consisted of PBMCs. The receptors here all came from a man younger than 35 in good health and CMV-seronegative. Both conserved end residues are part of each CDR3. A D gene is named only where the DNA matches it firmly. The listing skips clone size in some rows; elsewhere it reads once, few, many or a size class.

TRBJ2-2 TRBV10-3 NA NA CAISAEGAGELFF TGTGCCATCAGTGCTGAGGGGGCCGGGGAGCTGTTTTTT
TRBJ2-1 TRBV2 TRBD1 NA CASSALRGLNSYNEQFF TGTGCCAGCAGTGCCTTGAGGGGGCTAAATTCCTACAATGAGCAGTTCTTC
TRBJ2-3 TRBV15 TRBD2 few CATSNKLAGEHTDTQYF TGTGCCACCAGTAATAAACTAGCGGGAGAACACACAGATACGCAGTATTTT
TRBJ1-1 TRBV29-1 NA NA CSVALQEEAFF TGCAGCGTCGCCCTACAGGAGGAAGCTTTCTTT
TRBJ1-1 TRBV6-5 NA NA CASSYSAGESTEAFF TGTGCCAGCAGTTACTCGGCAGGGGAGAGCACTGAAGCTTTCTTT
TRBJ2-3 TRBV2 TRBD1 NA CASSASTGAQTGTQYF TGTGCCAGCAGTGCTTCGACAGGGGCTCAGACGGGTACGCAGTATTTT
TRBJ1-6 TRBV6-6 NA NA CASRIGEGGSPLHF TGTGCCAGCAGAATCGGGGAGGGCGGGTCACCCCTCCACTTT
TRBJ2-3 TRBV7-3 NA NA CASSLAGGNTDTQYF TGTGCCAGCAGCTTGGCTGGCGGGAACACAGATACGCAGTATTTT
TRBJ2-2 TRBV2 TRBD2 NA CASSEDTSSGGGTGELFF TGTGCCAGCAGTGAAGACACATCTTCTGGCGGGGGGACCGGGGAGCTGTTTTTT
TRBJ1-6 TRBV7-6 NA NA CASSLGAGNSPLHF TGTGCCAGCAGCTTAGGGGCCGGTAATTCACCCCTCCACTTT
TRBJ1-1 TRBV9 NA NA CASSVGQLNTEAFF TGTGCCAGCAGCGTAGGACAGCTGAACACTGAAGCTTTCTTT
TRBJ1-5 TRBV16 NA NA CASSQRENQPQHF TGTGCCAGCAGCCAGCGGGAGAATCAGCCCCAGCATTTT
TRBJ2-6 TRBV21-1 NA NA CASSGRQGSNSGANVLTF TGTGCCAGCAGCGGCCGACAGGGAAGTAACTCTGGGGCCAACGTCCTGACTTTC
TRBJ2-2 TRBV14 TRBD1 NA CASSQVAGGVGELFF TGTGCCAGCAGCCAAGTCGCAGGGGGTGTCGGGGAGCTGTTTTTT
TRBJ2-5 TRBV7-9 NA once CASSLGAGMETQYF TGTGCCAGCAGCTTAGGGGCCGGGATGGAGACCCAGTACTTC
TRBJ2-1 TRBV5-4 TRBD2 NA CASTGTSANEQFF TGTGCCAGCACCGGGACTAGCGCCAATGAGCAGTTCTTC
TRBJ2-1 TRBV6-6 TRBD1 once CASSLRDRDNEQFF TGTGCCAGCAGCCTCCGGGACAGGGATAATGAGCAGTTCTTC
TRBJ2-1 TRBV5-1 TRBD1 once CASSFLMDRSYNEQFF TGCGCCAGCAGCTTCCTAATGGACAGGTCCTACAATGAGCAGTTCTTC
TRBJ2-3 TRBV6-1 NA NA CASRPSGAGTDTQYF TGTGCCAGCAGACCGTCAGGGGCGGGCACAGATACGCAGTATTTT
TRBJ1-1 TRBV27 NA NA CASSFLHSSNTEAFF TGTGCCAGCAGTTTTTTGCACAGTTCGAACACTGAAGCTTTCTTT
TRBJ2-4 TRBV7-2 NA NA CASSFSGDIIQYF TGTGCCAGCAGCTTTTCGGGGGATATCATTCAGTACTTC
TRBJ2-1 TRBV5-1 NA NA CASSLDRADNEQFF TGCGCCAGCAGCTTGGACAGGGCCGACAATGAGCAGTTCTTC
TRBJ2-3 TRBV7-9 TRBD2 NA CASSLGGGSLGDTQYF TGTGCCAGCAGCTTAGGGGGCGGGAGTCTTGGAGATACGCAGTATTTT
TRBJ2-1 TRBV7-9 NA NA CASSFGVAYNEQFF TGTGCCAGCAGCTTCGGGGTAGCCTACAATGAGCAGTTCTTC
TRBJ1-4 TRBV4-1 TRBD1 NA CASSQEGARGPSEKLFF TGCGCCAGCAGCCAAGAGGGGGCCAGGGGGCCAAGTGAAAAACTGTTTTTT
TRBJ2-1 TRBV5-1 NA NA CASSLDSLINNEQFF TGCGCCAGCAGCTTGGACAGCCTGATCAACAATGAGCAGTTCTTC
TRBJ2-1 TRBV11-2 NA NA CASSLETGLKNEQFF TGTGCCAGCAGCTTAGAGACGGGACTTAAGAATGAGCAGTTCTTC
TRBJ2-1 TRBV13 TRBD2 NA CASSLGSGSGEQFF TGTGCCAGCAGCCTGGGTAGCGGGAGTGGTGAGCAGTTCTTC
TRBJ1-1 TRBV5-4 TRBD1 NA CASSPSTGDAFF TGTGCCAGCAGCCCTTCGACAGGGGATGCTTTCTTT
TRBJ1-1 TRBV2 NA NA CASRQTLMNTEAFF TGTGCCAGCAGACAGACGTTGATGAACACTGAAGCTTTCTTT
TRBJ2-7 TRBV6-5 TRBD1 NA CASSYPTGTGEQYF TGTGCCAGCAGTTACCCGACAGGGACCGGCGAGCAGTACTTC
TRBJ2-1 TRBV27 TRBD2 once CASSPSGGSYNEQFF TGTGCCAGCAGCCCTAGCGGGGGAAGCTACAATGAGCAGTTCTTC
TRBJ2-3 TRBV7-8 NA once CASSPEGGSTDTQYF TGTGCCAGCAGCCCTGAGGGCGGTAGCACAGATACGCAGTATTTT
TRBJ1-2 TRBV7-3 TRBD1 NA CASRRPGGLGITLDGYTF TGTGCCAGCAGACGACCAGGGGGACTCGGGATAACGCTGGATGGCTACACCTTC
TRBJ1-1 TRBV19 NA NA CASSTGIGLSEAFF TGTGCCAGTAGTACAGGGATCGGGTTATCTGAAGCTTTCTTT